Presented here are 4 T cell receptor beta chains from one specimen sequenced in a study of T cells in Graves' hyperthyroidism and ophthalmopathy. The TCR beta CDR3 regions underwent amplification using RNA transcripts as the source. An initial round of RT-PCR targeting the TCR CDR3 relied on the HTBI primer set. TCRdb itself ran the multiplex PCR reads through MiXCR, one entry per CDR3 protein. This sample has 640,000 or so distinct CDR3 sequences; 14% occur once, and the top ten carry around 7%. Sequenced: blood. All receptors derive from a woman younger than 30 with Graves' ophthalmopathy.

The table lists this clonotype with many counts. The gene calls are TRBV2 and TRBJ2-6; D possibly corresponds to TRBD1 (6 bases). This CDR3 has 16 amino acids. Germline CDR1 SNHLY, CDR2 FYNNEI. V lost 5 bases, J lost 0 bases, and 11 bases lay in between. This CDR3 is CASSLTGISGANVLTF. CDR3 nucleotide sequence: TGTGCCAGCAGTTTAACAGGGATCTCTGGGGCCAACGTCCTGACTTTC.

V is TRBV29-1 and J is TRBJ2-4; 7 positions match TRBD2. Unmatched junction bases numbered 5, after V lost 1 base and J lost 8 bases. CDR3 length equals 13 residues. Germline V gene lookup returns CDR1 SQVTM and CDR2 ANQGSEA. This CDR3 reads CSVEVGREYIQYF. The CDR3 DNA reads as TGCAGCGTTGAAGTGGGGAGGGAGTACATTCAGTACTTC.

This clonotype was picked up one time. V and J are TRBV20-1 and TRBJ2-7; 10 nucleotides match TRBD2. Germline-derived CDR1 and CDR2 are DFQATT and SNEGSKA (reference sequence). V trimming: 2 bases; J trimming: 0 bases; junction bases outside the gene matches: 4. The CDR3 is 15 amino acids. CDR3 coding DNA: TGCAGTGCTAGACCGAGCGGGAGGGCCTCCTACGAGCAGTACTTC. As protein: CSARPSGRASYEQYF.

The rearrangement joins TRBV19 to TRBJ2-7; no clear D. V lost 1 base to trimming and J lost 0 bases, with 10 bases between them. Germline loops: CDR1 LNHDA, CDR2 SQIVND (reference sequence). This CDR3 region has 15 residues. DNA of the CDR3: TGTGCCAGTAGTATAGCCGACTCGAGCTCCTACGAGCAGTACTTC. Translation gives CASSIADSSSYEQYF.